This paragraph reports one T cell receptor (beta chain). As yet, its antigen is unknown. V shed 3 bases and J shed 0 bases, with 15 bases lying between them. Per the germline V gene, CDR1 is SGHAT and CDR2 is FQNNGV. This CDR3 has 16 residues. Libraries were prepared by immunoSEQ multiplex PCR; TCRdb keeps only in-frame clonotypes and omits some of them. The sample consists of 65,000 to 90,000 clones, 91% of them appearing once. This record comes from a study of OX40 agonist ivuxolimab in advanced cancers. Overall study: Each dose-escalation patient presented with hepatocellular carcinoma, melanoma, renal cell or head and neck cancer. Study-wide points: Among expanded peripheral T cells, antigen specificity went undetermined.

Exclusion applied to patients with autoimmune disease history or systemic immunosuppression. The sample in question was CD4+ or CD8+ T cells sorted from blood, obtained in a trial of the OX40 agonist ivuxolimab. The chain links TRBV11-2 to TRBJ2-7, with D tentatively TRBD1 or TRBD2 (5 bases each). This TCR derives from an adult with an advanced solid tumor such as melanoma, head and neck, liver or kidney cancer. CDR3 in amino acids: CASSFIGDASSYEQYF. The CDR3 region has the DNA TGTGCCAGCAGCTTCATTGGGGACGCCAGCTCCTACGAGCAGTACTTC. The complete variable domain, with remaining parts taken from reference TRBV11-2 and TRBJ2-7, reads EAGVAQSPRYKIIEKRQSVAFWCNPISGHATLYWYQQILGQGPKLLIQFQNNGVVDDSQLPKDRFSAERLKGVDSTLKIQPAKLEDSAVYLCASSFIGDASSYEQYFGPGTRLTVT.